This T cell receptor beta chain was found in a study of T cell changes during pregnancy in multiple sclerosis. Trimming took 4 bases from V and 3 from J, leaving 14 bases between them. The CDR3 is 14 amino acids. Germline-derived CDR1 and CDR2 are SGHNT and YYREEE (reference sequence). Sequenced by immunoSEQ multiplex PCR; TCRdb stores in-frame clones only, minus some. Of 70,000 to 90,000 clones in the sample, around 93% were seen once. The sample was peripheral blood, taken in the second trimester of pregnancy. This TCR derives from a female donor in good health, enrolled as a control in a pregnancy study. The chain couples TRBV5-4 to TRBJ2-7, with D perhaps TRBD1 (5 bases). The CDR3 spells CASSPAARDYEQYF. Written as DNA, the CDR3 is TGTGCCAGCAGCCCTGCGGCCAGGGACTACGAGCAGTACTTC.